This TCR beta chain was recovered during a study of CD8+ T cells in alopecia areata. As concerns this clone: Its target is unknown.

Reverse transcription of extracted RNA yielded cDNA, which provided the sequencing template. The repertoire was sequenced with immunoSEQ multiplex PCR; TCRdb's copy has only in-frame clones and lacks some. The table lists roughly 120,000 clones, less than 80% of them singletons. The germline V gene encodes CDR1 MGHRA and CDR2 YSYEKL. This CDR3 is 15 amino acids long. V gave up 1 base and J gave up 10 bases; unmatched junction bases: 9. Regarding the study as a whole: When scalp samples are sequenced, resident alphabeta T cells of normal skin are also captured.

The chain combines TRBV4-1 with TRBJ2-1; 8 bases match TRBD2. The origin of this receptor is a human donor in good health. Material for sequencing was CD4+ T cells sorted from blood. The CDR3 protein is CASSQGSGLALEQFF. The CDR3 DNA reads as TGCGCCAGCAGCCAAGGATCCGGACTAGCACTCGAGCAGTTCTTC.